The TCR beta chain described here comes from a study of T cells in Graves' hyperthyroidism and ophthalmopathy. Researchers amplified the TCR beta CDR3 regions from RNA transcripts. HTBI primers were employed in a first-round RT-PCR of the TCR CDR3. In TCRdb, the multiplex PCR reads were re-called with MiXCR into one record per CDR3 protein. The sample has hundreds of thousands of distinct CDR3 sequences, 15% to 20% seen once. Study outcomes and limitations: Ophthalmopathy was told apart from stable hyperthyroidism by a 13 V-J model. In the blood, most expanded thyroid clonotypes above 0.001 appeared as well.

In regard to this clonotype: The target antigen is unknown.

The germline V gene has CDR1 MNHEY and CDR2 SVGAGI. V lost 3 bases, J lost 9 bases, and 23 bases lay in between. CDR3 length: 16 residues. Sequences were obtained from blood. The V and J genes are TRBV6-5 and TRBJ1-2; no clear D. The TCR originated in a woman between 25 and 40 years old with Graves' hyperthyroidism. CDR3 DNA sequence: TGTGCCAGCAGTTATGATCCCGACGGAGTTAACGATAGCTACACCTTC. Protein product: CASSYDPDGVNDSYTF.